The rows below give T cell receptor beta chains drawn from one sample of a study of T cell responses to AZD1222 COVID-19 vaccine. TCRdb's copy holds only in-frame clones and misses some; the assay was immunoSEQ multiplex PCR. Of about 150,000 clones listed, around 90% are singletons. The sample in question was peripheral blood, obtained on day 0 of AZD1222 vaccination. The receptor source for this set is an adult in good health. The CDR3 runs from the conserved cysteine through the conserved F or W. Each record gives: CDR3 protein, CDR3 DNA, J gene, V gene, CDR3 length, clone size, D gene. The D gene is left open where the match is weak. Some rows have no size entry. The others give once, few or many, or a class for an expanded clone.

CASTDRGLTGELFF TGTGCCAGCACCGACAGGGGGCTAACCGGGGAGCTGTTTTTT TRBJ2-2 TRBV6-5 14 - TRBD1
CASRTLTGWGVYGYTF TGTGCCAGCAGGACCCTAACAGGGTGGGGTGTCTATGGCTACACCTTC TRBJ1-2 TRBV28 16 once -
CASSLPQTGREQYF TGTGCCAGCAGTCTCCCCCAGACAGGGAGGGAGCAGTACTTC TRBJ2-7 TRBV25-1 14 - -
CASSTSDGYTF TGTGCCAGCAGTACAAGTGATGGCTACACCTTC TRBJ1-2 TRBV6-1 11 - -
CASSLTVSTDTQYF TGTGCCAGCAGCCTGACTGTTAGCACAGATACGCAGTATTTT TRBJ2-3 TRBV7-8 14 - -
CASSSTLSGNTIYF TGTGCCAGCAGCTCGACATTATCTGGAAACACCATATATTTT TRBJ1-3 TRBV7-9 14 - -
CASSLSPLAGVETQYF TGTGCCAGCAGCTTGAGCCCGCTAGCGGGAGTAGAGACCCAGTACTTC TRBJ2-5 TRBV5-4 16 - TRBD2
CASSPRGGGYGYTF TGTGCCAGCAGCCCACGGGGGGGCGGCTATGGCTACACCTTC TRBJ1-2 TRBV5-4 14 - -
CASSHFKQNLGNTIYF TGTGCCAGCAGCCATTTTAAACAGAATCTTGGAAACACCATATATTTT TRBJ1-3 TRBV3-1/TRBV3-2 16 - -
CASTDRARLYNEQFF TGTGCCAGTACTGACAGGGCGCGACTCTACAATGAGCAGTTCTTC TRBJ2-1 TRBV19 15 - TRBD1
CASSHTDRGQRGKTQYF TGTGCCAGCAGCCATACAGACAGGGGCCAAAGGGGGAAGACCCAGTACTTC TRBJ2-5 TRBV3-1/TRBV3-2 17 - TRBD1
CASSGQTYEQYF TGTGCCAGCAGCGGACAGACATACGAGCAGTACTTC TRBJ2-7 TRBV28 12 - -
CASSPGQGTYEQYF TGTGCCAGCAGTCCGGGACAGGGAACTTACGAGCAGTACTTC TRBJ2-7 TRBV28 14 - TRBD1
CARIPGEDTEAFF TGTGCCAGAATACCGGGGGAGGACACTGAAGCTTTCTTT TRBJ1-1 TRBV5-3 13 - -
CASSPKRGGDEQFF TGTGCCAGCAGTCCCAAGCGGGGAGGAGATGAGCAGTTCTTC TRBJ2-1 TRBV27 14 - TRBD2
CASSPGSDYGYTF TGTGCCAGCTCCCCAGGGTCTGACTATGGCTACACCTTC TRBJ1-2 TRBV18 13 - -
CASSQAPTGRSYTF TGTGCCAGCAGCCAAGCCCCGACAGGAAGGAGCTACACCTTC TRBJ1-2 TRBV3-1/TRBV3-2 14 - -
CASSYYIAGEFTGYTF TGTGCCAGCAGTTACTACATCGCAGGAGAGTTTACTGGCTACACCTTC TRBJ1-2 TRBV6-5 16 - -
CASSPLFRINEKLFF TGTGCCAGCTCACCACTTTTTCGGATTAATGAAAAACTGTTTTTT TRBJ1-4 TRBV18 15 - -
CASSPLETVSLAFF TGTGCCAGCTCACCACTCGAGACCGTAAGCCTGGCTTTCTTT TRBJ1-1 TRBV18 14 - -
CASSLAGGGTTDTQYF TGTGCCAGCAGCTTGGCTGGCGGGGGAACGACAGATACGCAGTATTTT TRBJ2-3 TRBV5-5 16 few TRBD2
CASRSAPGQGSRKTWGYTF TGTGCCAGCAGGAGTGCACCGGGACAGGGTTCTCGAAAAACCTGGGGCTACACCTTC TRBJ1-2 TRBV7-2 19 - TRBD1
CASSSSAPGNSPLHF TGTGCCAGCAGCTCCTCCGCCCCTGGGAATTCACCCCTCCACTTT TRBJ1-6 TRBV11-3 15 - -